This is a list of T cell receptor beta chains from one sample in a study of response to subunit inactivated influenza vaccine. A single record per CDR3 protein comes from TCRdb applying MiXCR to the RT-PCR reads. The table records approximately 500,000 distinct CDR3 sequences, 10% to 15% of them present only once. The sequences come from PBMCs from blood, collected around seven weeks after vaccination. These receptors all stem from a man aged 50 or older who received an inactivated influenza vaccine. CDR3s include the opening cysteine and the closing phenylalanine or tryptophan. The D gene is left open where the match is weak. Part of the rows lack a size; the others show once, few, many or a class for expanded clones.

v_call: TRBV12-3/TRBV12-4
j_call: TRBJ2-1
d_call: TRBD2
clone_size: few
cdr3_aa: CASFGGGGGGEQFF
cdr3_nt: TGTGCCAGCTTCGGGGGGGGTGGAGGGGGTGAGCAGTTCTTC

v_call: TRBV20-1
j_call: TRBJ2-1
d_call: -
clone_size: few
cdr3_aa: CSAGTWGNEQFF
cdr3_nt: TGCAGTGCTGGCACCTGGGGCAATGAGCAGTTCTTC

v_call: TRBV11-2
j_call: TRBJ2-7
d_call: -
clone_size: many
cdr3_aa: CASSLDRDEQYF
cdr3_nt: TGTGCCAGCAGCTTAGATCGCGACGAGCAGTACTTC

v_call: TRBV29-1
j_call: TRBJ1-1
d_call: -
clone_size: few
cdr3_aa: CSVGPLFTNTEAFF
cdr3_nt: TGCAGCGTCGGCCCGCTTTTTACAAACACTGAAGCTTTCTTT

v_call: TRBV4-1
j_call: TRBJ2-5
d_call: TRBD1
clone_size: -
cdr3_aa: CASSQPTWTGRRVQETQYF
cdr3_nt: TGCGCCAGCAGCCAACCTACCTGGACAGGCCGGCGGGTCCAAGAGACCCAGTACTTC

v_call: TRBV7-6
j_call: TRBJ2-5
d_call: -
clone_size: many
cdr3_aa: CASSLLGTGGETQYF
cdr3_nt: TGTGCCAGCAGCTTATTGGGAACCGGAGGGGAGACCCAGTACTTC

v_call: TRBV6-5
j_call: TRBJ2-6
d_call: -
clone_size: few
cdr3_aa: CASSYRRASGANVLTF
cdr3_nt: TGTGCCAGCAGTTACCGCAGGGCGTCTGGGGCCAACGTCCTGACTTTC

v_call: TRBV12-3/TRBV12-4
j_call: TRBJ1-5
d_call: -
clone_size: many
cdr3_aa: CASRGPISAQHF
cdr3_nt: TGTGCCAGCAGGGGACCAATATCGGCCCAGCATTTT

v_call: TRBV20-1
j_call: TRBJ2-7
d_call: TRBD2
clone_size: -
cdr3_aa: CSASKREGYEQYF
cdr3_nt: TGCAGTGCGAGTAAGCGGGAGGGTTACGAGCAGTACTTC

v_call: TRBV20-1
j_call: TRBJ1-2
d_call: -
clone_size: many
cdr3_aa: CSASEGIGYTF
cdr3_nt: TGCAGTGCTAGCGAAGGGATCGGCTACACCTTC

v_call: TRBV19
j_call: TRBJ1-2
d_call: -
clone_size: few
cdr3_aa: CASSRPGTANYGYTF
cdr3_nt: TGTGCCAGTAGTAGGCCCGGGACTGCTAACTATGGCTACACCTTC

v_call: TRBV25-1
j_call: TRBJ2-7
d_call: -
clone_size: few
cdr3_aa: CASSEMRVGEQYF
cdr3_nt: TGTGCCAGCAGTGAAATGAGAGTGGGAGAGCAGTACTTC

v_call: TRBV12-3/TRBV12-4
j_call: TRBJ2-7
d_call: -
clone_size: -
cdr3_aa: CASSLGASTYEQYF
cdr3_nt: TGTGCCAGCAGTTTAGGGGCATCTACCTACGAGCAGTACTTC

v_call: TRBV2
j_call: TRBJ1-6
d_call: -
clone_size: once
cdr3_aa: CASSGTVFKSSYNSPLHF
cdr3_nt: TGTGCCAGCAGTGGGACAGTCTTCAAGAGCTCCTATAATTCACCCCTCCACTTT

v_call: TRBV11-2
j_call: TRBJ2-7
d_call: -
clone_size: -
cdr3_aa: CASSLGINYEQYF
cdr3_nt: TGTGCCAGCAGCTTAGGCATCAATTACGAGCAGTACTTC

v_call: TRBV10-3
j_call: TRBJ2-1
d_call: -
clone_size: many
cdr3_aa: CAISVPSGSEQFF
cdr3_nt: TGTGCCATCAGTGTACCATCCGGGAGTGAGCAGTTCTTC

v_call: TRBV20-1
j_call: TRBJ2-3
d_call: TRBD2
clone_size: few
cdr3_aa: CSAGGVHTDTQYF
cdr3_nt: TGCAGTGCTGGGGGGGTACACACAGATACGCAGTATTTT

v_call: TRBV9
j_call: TRBJ2-5
d_call: -
clone_size: -
cdr3_aa: CASSVASGGVETQYF
cdr3_nt: TGTGCCAGCAGCGTAGCATCGGGGGGCGTTGAGACCCAGTACTTC

v_call: TRBV12-3/TRBV12-4
j_call: TRBJ2-7
d_call: TRBD1
clone_size: many
cdr3_aa: CASSSGQGEYEQYF
cdr3_nt: TGTGCCAGCAGTTCCGGACAGGGGGAATACGAGCAGTACTTC

v_call: TRBV20-1
j_call: TRBJ2-7
d_call: -
clone_size: many
cdr3_aa: CSASLDLSYEQYF
cdr3_nt: TGCAGTGCTAGCCTGGACCTTTCCTACGAGCAGTACTTC

v_call: TRBV12-3/TRBV12-4
j_call: TRBJ2-2
d_call: TRBD1
clone_size: few
cdr3_aa: CASRKGRDRVGTGELFF
cdr3_nt: TGTGCCAGCAGAAAAGGCCGGGACAGGGTGGGAACCGGGGAGCTGTTTTTT

v_call: TRBV10-3
j_call: TRBJ2-4
d_call: -
clone_size: few
cdr3_aa: CAISDSIAKNIQYF
cdr3_nt: TGTGCCATCAGTGATAGTATAGCCAAAAACATTCAGTACTTC

v_call: TRBV10-3
j_call: TRBJ2-3
d_call: -
clone_size: many
cdr3_aa: CAISPGLGRGADTQYF
cdr3_nt: TGTGCCATCAGTCCGGGACTCGGGAGAGGGGCAGATACGCAGTATTTT

v_call: TRBV4-2
j_call: TRBJ2-7
d_call: TRBD2
clone_size: few
cdr3_aa: CASSQDQAGGIYEQYF
cdr3_nt: TGTGCCAGCAGCCAAGATCAAGCGGGAGGTATCTACGAGCAGTACTTC

v_call: TRBV12-3/TRBV12-4
j_call: TRBJ2-7
d_call: -
clone_size: -
cdr3_aa: CASSLGYPYEQYF
cdr3_nt: TGTGCCAGCAGTTTGGGGTACCCATACGAGCAGTACTTC

v_call: TRBV20-1
j_call: TRBJ1-1
d_call: TRBD1
clone_size: -
cdr3_aa: CSARSDWTGSTEAFF
cdr3_nt: TGCAGTGCTAGGTCTGACTGGACAGGGAGCACTGAAGCTTTCTTT

v_call: TRBV5-1
j_call: TRBJ2-1
d_call: TRBD1
clone_size: many
cdr3_aa: CASSLVGQGYNEQFF
cdr3_nt: TGCGCCAGCAGCTTGGTTGGACAGGGCTACAATGAGCAGTTCTTC

v_call: TRBV27
j_call: TRBJ2-1
d_call: TRBD1
clone_size: -
cdr3_aa: CASTFLMAGDRAYNEQFF
cdr3_nt: TGTGCCAGCACCTTCCTCATGGCGGGGGACAGGGCTTACAATGAGCAGTTCTTC

v_call: TRBV5-5
j_call: TRBJ1-4
d_call: TRBD1
clone_size: -
cdr3_aa: CASQLETGLNEKLFF
cdr3_nt: TGTGCCAGCCAACTCGAGACAGGGCTTAATGAAAAACTGTTTTTT

v_call: TRBV11-2
j_call: TRBJ2-2
d_call: -
clone_size: -
cdr3_aa: CASSLMRTGELFF
cdr3_nt: TGTGCCAGCAGCTTAATGCGTACCGGGGAGCTGTTTTTT

v_call: TRBV6-1
j_call: TRBJ1-4
d_call: TRBD1
clone_size: -
cdr3_aa: CASSGRDSLTTNEKLFF
cdr3_nt: TGTGCCAGCAGTGGCCGGGACAGTCTCACAACTAATGAAAAACTGTTTTTT

v_call: TRBV7-9
j_call: TRBJ2-1
d_call: TRBD2
clone_size: -
cdr3_aa: CASSAGTSGRAGQFF
cdr3_nt: TGTGCCAGCAGCGCCGGGACTAGCGGGAGGGCCGGGCAGTTCTTC

v_call: TRBV7-2
j_call: TRBJ2-3
d_call: TRBD2
clone_size: many
cdr3_aa: CASSAQRDLDTQYF
cdr3_nt: TGTGCCAGCAGCGCGCAGCGGGACTTAGATACGCAGTATTTT

v_call: TRBV3-1
j_call: TRBJ1-2
d_call: TRBD1
clone_size: -
cdr3_aa: CASCKLDRGLYGYTF
cdr3_nt: TGTGCCTCCTGCAAGCTTGACAGGGGGCTCTATGGCTACACCTTC

v_call: TRBV6-1
j_call: TRBJ2-2
d_call: TRBD2
clone_size: few
cdr3_aa: CASSPASGGANGGELFF
cdr3_nt: TGTGCCAGCAGCCCCGCTAGCGGGGGGGCGAATGGCGGGGAGCTGTTTTTT

v_call: TRBV14
j_call: TRBJ2-2
d_call: -
clone_size: -
cdr3_aa: CASSQKIWGELFF
cdr3_nt: TGTGCCAGCAGCCAAAAGATATGGGGGGAGCTGTTTTTT

v_call: TRBV27
j_call: TRBJ1-6
d_call: -
clone_size: many
cdr3_aa: CASSPQVFSNSPLHF
cdr3_nt: TGTGCCAGCAGTCCCCAGGTGTTTTCAAATTCACCCCTCCACTTT

v_call: TRBV27
j_call: TRBJ2-4
d_call: TRBD1
clone_size: -
cdr3_aa: CASSLSAGTGANIQYF
cdr3_nt: TGTGCCAGCAGTTTATCAGCCGGGACAGGGGCTAACATTCAGTACTTC

v_call: TRBV21-1
j_call: TRBJ1-2
d_call: -
clone_size: many
cdr3_aa: CASSKGDSSAKANYGYTF
cdr3_nt: TGTGCCAGCAGCAAAGGCGACAGTTCGGCCAAAGCTAACTATGGCTACACCTTC

v_call: TRBV5-1
j_call: TRBJ1-1
d_call: -
clone_size: many
cdr3_aa: CASSLGRGGTEAFF
cdr3_nt: TGCGCCAGCAGCTTGGGCAGGGGAGGAACTGAAGCTTTCTTT